The 21 T cell receptor beta chains below come from one sample, sequenced in a study of cytotoxic CD8 clonotypes in ibrutinib-treated CLL. TCRdb's copy holds only in-frame clones and misses some; the assay was immunoSEQ multiplex PCR. The table includes under 50,000 clones, approximately 67% detected once. The specimen comprised PBMCs, sampled at disease progression, from a patient treated with ibrutinib. These receptors were obtained from a human donor with chronic lymphocytic leukemia.

The gene calls are TRBV30 and TRBJ2-5, with 7 nucleotides matching TRBD2. The CDR3 spans 17 residues. V shed 0 bases and J 5 bases; nucleotides not matched to a gene: 15. CDR1 and CDR2 (germline): GTSNPN, SVGIG (reference sequence). This chain's CDR3 is CAWSVPNSRLAGETQYF. The CDR3 DNA reads TGTGCCTGGAGTGTCCCTAACTCTCGACTAGCAGGCGAGACCCAGTACTTC.

The rearrangement joins TRBV6-5 to TRBJ2-7; tentatively, D is TRBD2 (5 bases). The CDR3 totals 13 residues. V gave up 6 bases and J gave up 0 bases, with 9 bases separating them. Germline V lookup: CDR1 MNHEY, CDR2 SVGAGI. CDR3 amino acids: CASSAGPSYEQYF. The CDR3 bases are TGTGCCAGCAGCGCGGGCCCCTCCTACGAGCAGTACTTC.

This clone was seen a few times. This chain links TRBV7-6 with TRBJ2-6, with TRBD2 as a possible D gene (6 bases). The germline V gene has CDR1 SGHVS and CDR2 FNYEAQ. The CDR3 has 17 amino acids. V shed 3 bases and J shed 0 bases, with 12 bases lying between them. CDR3 residues: CASSLDLGGSGANVLTF. Here the CDR3 DNA reads TGTGCCAGCAGCTTGGATTTGGGGGGCTCTGGGGCCAACGTCCTGACTTTC.

V gene TRBV5-1 combines with J gene TRBJ2-5; 7 bases fit TRBD1. CDR3 length equals 15 residues. Losses at the gene ends were 2 bases for V and 4 bases for J; bases not matched to a gene: 8. Germline V lookup: CDR1 SGHRS, CDR2 YFSETQ. The CDR3 DNA reads TGCGCCAGCAGCTTCGAGGGGGCGACAGGAGAGACCCAGTACTTC. Protein: CASSFEGATGETQYF. Looking up the rest from reference TRBV5-1 and TRBJ2-5 gives the full variable domain: KAGVTQTPRYLIKTRGQQVTLSCSPISGHRSVSWYQQTPGQGLQFLFEYFSETQRNKGNFPGRFSGRQFSNSRSEMNVSTLELGDSALYLCASSFEGATGETQYFGPGTRLLVL.

J is TRBJ2-3 and V is TRBV30, with a possible D match to TRBD2 (6 bases). The CDR3 contains 15 residues. Germline lookup yields CDR1 GTSNPN and CDR2 SVGIG (reference sequence). V dropped 1 base and J dropped 1 base, with 12 bases sitting between them. This CDR3 reads CAWSAGGMGTDTQYF. CDR3 DNA: TGTGCCTGGAGTGCCGGGGGAATGGGCACAGATACGCAGTATTTT.

This sequence joins TRBV5-1 and TRBJ2-4; 8 positions agree with TRBD1. Germline values: CDR1 SGHRS, CDR2 YFSETQ. V lost 4 bases and J lost 3; bases outside the gene matches: 3. This CDR3 contains 14 residues. The CDR3 spells CASSPTGVKNIQYF. The CDR3 bases are TGCGCCAGCAGCCCGACAGGGGTCAAAAACATTCAGTACTTC.

The chain couples TRBV7-8 to TRBJ1-5; weak D call: TRBD1 (5 bases). Germline lookup yields CDR1 SGHVS and CDR2 FQNEAQ. This CDR3 region has 17 residues. Trimming left V 3 bases short and J 2 bases short, with 17 bases between. The CDR3 loop is CASSFDVGRAGNQPQHF. As DNA, the CDR3 is TGTGCCAGCAGCTTCGACGTTGGCAGGGCTGGCAATCAGCCCCAGCATTTT. The full variable domain, rest sourced from reference TRBV7-8 and TRBJ1-5, is GAGVSQSPRYKVAKRGQDVALRCDPISGHVSLFWYQQALGQGPEFLTYFQNEAQLDKSGLPSDRFFAERPEGSVSTLKIQRTQQEDSAVYLCASSFDVGRAGNQPQHFGDGTRLSIL.

This clone appeared a single time. V gene TRBV10-3 combines with J gene TRBJ1-1; D remains ambiguous. CDR1 and CDR2 (germline): ENHRY, SYGVKD. The ends were cut back, 7 bases at V and 3 bases at J, with 9 bases in the middle. The CDR3 consists of 12 residues. CDR3 bases: TGTGCCATCAAGGGAAGGGACACTGAAGCTTTCTTT. Its translation is CAIKGRDTEAFF.

This clone appeared a single time. V gene TRBV27 combines with J gene TRBJ1-4; 10 positions match TRBD1. Per the germline V gene, CDR1 is MNHEY and CDR2 is SMNVEV (reference sequence). V shed 3 bases and J 7 bases; nucleotides not matched to a gene: 11. The CDR3 has 17 residues. CDR3 in amino acids: CASSFATGGLSGEKLFF. CDR3 bases: TGTGCCAGCAGTTTTGCGACAGGGGGCCTCTCGGGTGAAAAACTGTTTTTT.

CDR3 protein: CASSLSEGNSYNEQFF. The CDR3 region has the DNA TGTGCCAGCAGCCTTAGTGAAGGGAACTCCTACAATGAGCAGTTCTTC. V gene TRBV9 combines with J gene TRBJ2-1; no clear D gene. This CDR3 contains 16 residues. Per germline, CDR1 SGDLS and CDR2 YYNGEE. The V gene lost 4 bases and the J gene lost 0 bases, with 14 bases spanning the gap.

V and J are TRBV7-9 and TRBJ2-7; D is uncertain. With 1 base removed from V and 5 bases from J, the gap between germline ends came to 9 bases. The germline V gene encodes CDR1 SEHNR and CDR2 FQNEAQ (reference sequence). This CDR3 has 13 residues. CDR3 nucleotides: TGTGCCAGCAGCTTAGGGCAGGTCAACGAGCAGTACTTC. As protein: CASSLGQVNEQYF.

V is TRBV30 and J is TRBJ1-5; D is unclear. Trimming removed 1 base at V and 3 bases at J, with 7 bases between. Germline-derived CDR1 and CDR2 are GTSNPN and SVGIG (reference sequence). The CDR3 totals 13 residues. CDR3 DNA sequence: TGTGCCTGGAGTGACGCGTACAATCAGCCCCAGCATTTT. It is translated as CAWSDAYNQPQHF.

V usage is TRBV29-1 and J usage is TRBJ2-1; 10 bases fit TRBD1. This CDR3 region has 12 residues. V was clipped by 7 bases and J by 9 bases; unmatched bases: 6. Germline CDR1 is SQVTM and CDR2 is ANQGSEA. As DNA, the CDR3 is TGCAGCGGAGGGACAGGGGAGGCTGAGCAGTTCTTC. Protein: CSGGTGEAEQFF.

The chain combines TRBV6-5 with TRBJ2-7, with D possibly being TRBD2 (6 bases). Trimming removed 4 bases at V and 2 bases at J, with 12 bases between. Germline lookup yields CDR1 MNHEY and CDR2 SVGAGI. This CDR3 is 14 amino acids long. The CDR3 nucleotides are TGTGCCAGCAGTTCCCCGACGGGGGCCTACGAGCAGTACTTC. It translates to CASSSPTGAYEQYF.

The chain links TRBV27 to TRBJ1-5, with D unclear. Germline-derived CDR1 and CDR2 are MNHEY and SMNVEV (reference sequence). The germline V and J ends were trimmed by 5 bases and 6 bases, with 17 bases remaining between them. This CDR3 has 15 residues. CDR3 nucleotides: TGTGCCAGCAGTCGACTGGGTGAAGTCGGTCAGCCCCAGCATTTT. Residues: CASSRLGEVGQPQHF.

This clone was picked up many times. This rearrangement joins TRBV10-3 to TRBJ2-3; 12 nucleotides agree with TRBD2. Germline CDR1 ENHRY, CDR2 SYGVKD. Germline trimming cut 4 bases from V and 3 bases from J; bases unmatched to any gene: 5. CDR3 length: 16 amino acids. The CDR3 coding sequence is TGTGCCATCAGTGGGGGACTAGCGGGTTATACAGATACGCAGTATTTT. The encoded protein is CAISGGLAGYTDTQYF.

The CDR3 loop is CASSAQVSGTDTQYF. As DNA, the CDR3 is TGTGCCAGCAGTGCGCAGGTTTCGGGCACAGATACGCAGTATTTT. The rearrangement joins TRBV6-1 to TRBJ2-3; D remains unclear. This CDR3 has 15 amino acids. The germline CDR1 and CDR2 sequences are MNHNS and SASEGT. V shed 4 bases and J shed 1 base, with 12 bases lying between them.

This clone was detected a few times. The chain combines TRBV9 with TRBJ1-2; TRBD1 matches at 11 bases. Germline V gene sequence: CDR1 SGDLS, CDR2 YYNGEE. Losses at the gene ends were 0 bases for V and 5 bases for J; bases not matched to a gene: 6. The CDR3 is made up of 16 amino acids. The CDR3 DNA follows: TGTGCCAGCAGCGTAGGTGGACAGGGGGCATGGTATGGCTACACCTTC. Translation gives CASSVGGQGAWYGYTF.

CDR3 amino acids: CASSQYLAGGTGEQFF. CDR3 nucleotides: TGCGCCAGCAGCCAGTATCTAGCGGGAGGGACGGGTGAGCAGTTCTTC. This chain uses TRBV4-1 with TRBJ2-1; 12 bases map to TRBD2. CDR3 length equals 16 residues. Germline CDR1 is MGHRA and CDR2 is YSYEKL. V gave up 3 bases and J gave up 9 bases; unmatched junction bases: 9.

The rearrangement joins TRBV4-1 to TRBJ1-5; D uncertain. V lost 1 base and J lost 4, with 5 bases in between. CDR3 length: 13 residues. Germline V gives CDR1 MGHRA, CDR2 YSYEKL. CDR3 in DNA: TGCGCCAGCAGCCAAGTCAGGAATCAGCCCCAGCATTTT. Amino acids: CASSQVRNQPQHF.

V gene TRBV4-1 combines with J gene TRBJ2-5; 8 bases are a match to TRBD2. This CDR3 comprises 16 residues. Trimming removed 1 base from V and 9 bases from J; junction bases left unmatched: 13. Germline V gene data show CDR1 as MGHRA and CDR2 as YSYEKL. CDR3 DNA sequence: TGCGCCAGCAGCCAAGCCTCCGGGCTACCAGCGGGGGCCCAGTACTTC. The encoded protein is CASSQASGLPAGAQYF.